Listed below are T cell receptor beta chains from one sample, sequenced in a study of cytomegalovirus exposure and HLA in healthy donors. The data were produced by immunoSEQ multiplex PCR, yet TCRdb's version contains in-frame clones alone and is incomplete. The sample lists approximately 160,000 clones; over 70% were seen once. Source material: PBMCs. These receptors all stem from a man under 40 in good health and CMV-seropositive. CDR3s include the opening cysteine and the closing phenylalanine or tryptophan. The D gene is left open where the match is weak. Expanded clones get a size class; other rows say once, few or many, or leave the size out.

J gene: TRBJ2-1; clone size: NA; D gene: TRBD2; V gene: TRBV7-3; CDR3 DNA: TGTGCCAGCAGCTTGATGGCTAGCGGTTACAATGAGCAGTTCTTC; CDR3 protein: CASSLMASGYNEQFF
J gene: TRBJ2-3; clone size: NA; D gene: NA; V gene: TRBV7-8; CDR3 DNA: TGTGCCAGCAGCTTAACGGAGTACGGTACGCAGTATTTT; CDR3 protein: CASSLTEYGTQYF
J gene: TRBJ1-1; clone size: NA; D gene: TRBD1; V gene: TRBV6-5; CDR3 DNA: TGTGCCAGCAGTTCCCCTTCCGACAGGGGTGGCACTGAAGCTTTCTTT; CDR3 protein: CASSSPSDRGGTEAFF
J gene: TRBJ2-5; clone size: NA; D gene: TRBD2; V gene: TRBV10-3; CDR3 DNA: TGTGCCATCGCTAGCGGGGGGGCCTCGGAGACCCAGTACTTC; CDR3 protein: CAIASGGASETQYF
J gene: TRBJ2-1; clone size: NA; D gene: TRBD2; V gene: TRBV5-1; CDR3 DNA: TGCGCCAGCAAGTCGGCTAGCGGGGGGGCCGGGGCGGGGGTCGAGCAGTTCTTC; CDR3 protein: CASKSASGGAGAGVEQFF
J gene: TRBJ1-2; clone size: once; D gene: TRBD1; V gene: TRBV6-1; CDR3 DNA: TGTGCCAGCAGTGAAGAGGGGGCAGGGGCTAATGGCTACACCTTC; CDR3 protein: CASSEEGAGANGYTF
J gene: TRBJ2-6; clone size: NA; D gene: NA; V gene: TRBV6-1; CDR3 DNA: TGTGCCAGCCAAATAGTATTAGCTGGGGCCAACGTCCTGACTTTC; CDR3 protein: CASQIVLAGANVLTF
J gene: TRBJ2-1; clone size: few; D gene: NA; V gene: TRBV5-1; CDR3 DNA: TGCGCCAGCAGCACGGAGGCGGTGAATGCCATCGATGAGCAGTTCTTC; CDR3 protein: CASSTEAVNAIDEQFF
J gene: TRBJ2-2; clone size: once; D gene: TRBD1; V gene: TRBV11-2; CDR3 DNA: TGTGCCAGCACCGGACAGGGGGGTGGAACCGGGGAGCTGTTTTTT; CDR3 protein: CASTGQGGGTGELFF
J gene: TRBJ1-4; clone size: NA; D gene: TRBD1; V gene: TRBV4-1; CDR3 DNA: TGCGCCAGCAGCCAAGATCTAAGGACAGGACGGGCAACTAATGAAAAACTGTTTTTT; CDR3 protein: CASSQDLRTGRATNEKLFF
J gene: TRBJ2-1; clone size: NA; D gene: TRBD1; V gene: TRBV14; CDR3 DNA: TGTGCCAGCACTGACCAGGGGGTGAATGAGCAGTTCTTC; CDR3 protein: CASTDQGVNEQFF
J gene: TRBJ2-2; clone size: NA; D gene: TRBD2; V gene: TRBV11-3; CDR3 DNA: TGTGCCAGCAGCCCGAGAACTAGCGGGAAAGGGTCCGGGGAGCTGTTTTTT; CDR3 protein: CASSPRTSGKGSGELFF
J gene: TRBJ2-7; clone size: once; D gene: TRBD2; V gene: TRBV30; CDR3 DNA: TGTGCCTGGACCGGGACTAGCGTCTACGAGCAGTACTTC; CDR3 protein: CAWTGTSVYEQYF
J gene: TRBJ2-3; clone size: NA; D gene: TRBD2; V gene: TRBV29-1; CDR3 DNA: TGCAGCGTTGACTTTCTAGCGGTGGGCACAGATACGCAGTATTTT; CDR3 protein: CSVDFLAVGTDTQYF
J gene: TRBJ2-3; clone size: NA; D gene: TRBD2; V gene: TRBV2; CDR3 DNA: TGTGCCAGCAATCCTACTAGCGGGGGGAGCACAGATACGCAGTATTTT; CDR3 protein: CASNPTSGGSTDTQYF
J gene: TRBJ1-2; clone size: NA; D gene: TRBD1; V gene: TRBV11-3; CDR3 DNA: TGTGCCAGCAGCCGGACAGGGGCGGATAATGGCTACACCTTC; CDR3 protein: CASSRTGADNGYTF
J gene: TRBJ1-2; clone size: NA; D gene: TRBD1; V gene: TRBV7-2; CDR3 DNA: TGTGCCAGCAGCCTCGACAGGGCCCCGAGGGGCTACACCTTC; CDR3 protein: CASSLDRAPRGYTF
J gene: TRBJ2-7; clone size: NA; D gene: NA; V gene: TRBV6-1; CDR3 DNA: TGTGCCAGCAGCCTCCGACAGGACTCCTACGAGCAGTACTTC; CDR3 protein: CASSLRQDSYEQYF
J gene: TRBJ2-7; clone size: NA; D gene: TRBD2; V gene: TRBV5-1; CDR3 DNA: TGCGCCAGCAGCTTGGGACTCATTCGGGCTAGCGGGAGTCACCTCTCCTACGAGCAGTACTTC; CDR3 protein: CASSLGLIRASGSHLSYEQYF
J gene: TRBJ2-1; clone size: NA; D gene: NA; V gene: TRBV13; CDR3 DNA: TGTGCCAGCAGCCCCCTAATCGGGGATGAGCAGTTCTTC; CDR3 protein: CASSPLIGDEQFF
J gene: TRBJ2-2; clone size: NA; D gene: NA; V gene: TRBV5-1; CDR3 DNA: TGCGCCAGCAGCTTAGCGTTGAACACCGGGGAGCTGTTTTTT; CDR3 protein: CASSLALNTGELFF
J gene: TRBJ2-2; clone size: NA; D gene: TRBD1; V gene: TRBV6-1; CDR3 DNA: TGTGCCAGCAGTGAACGGGGACAGATCACCGGGGAGCTGTTTTTT; CDR3 protein: CASSERGQITGELFF
J gene: TRBJ1-2; clone size: NA; D gene: NA; V gene: TRBV7-8; CDR3 DNA: TGTGCCAGCAGCTTAGCGAAAACAGGCGATTACTATGGCTACACCTTC; CDR3 protein: CASSLAKTGDYYGYTF
J gene: TRBJ2-7; clone size: NA; D gene: TRBD2; V gene: TRBV28; CDR3 DNA: TGTGCCAGCCGGGGGGCAGCGGGAGCCGGGGATTCCTACGAGCAGTACTTC; CDR3 protein: CASRGAAGAGDSYEQYF
J gene: TRBJ2-7; clone size: few; D gene: TRBD2; V gene: TRBV5-1; CDR3 DNA: TGCGCCAGCAGCCTTCGGGACGGACTATCGGTAGCGGGGGGGGGTGGATACGAGCAGTACTTC; CDR3 protein: CASSLRDGLSVAGGGGYEQYF
J gene: TRBJ2-7; clone size: NA; D gene: NA; V gene: TRBV2; CDR3 DNA: TGTGCCAGCAGTGAATCTCAGGGGGGCTCCTACGAGCAGTACTTC; CDR3 protein: CASSESQGGSYEQYF
J gene: TRBJ2-2; clone size: NA; D gene: TRBD1; V gene: TRBV29-1; CDR3 DNA: TGCAGCGTTGGGGGGTTTCGACAGGGAAGAGCCGGGGAGCTGTTTTTT; CDR3 protein: CSVGGFRQGRAGELFF
J gene: TRBJ1-1; clone size: NA; D gene: NA; V gene: TRBV6-5; CDR3 DNA: TGTGCCAGCAGGATAACAGGAATTGGTGAAGCTTTCTTT; CDR3 protein: CASRITGIGEAFF